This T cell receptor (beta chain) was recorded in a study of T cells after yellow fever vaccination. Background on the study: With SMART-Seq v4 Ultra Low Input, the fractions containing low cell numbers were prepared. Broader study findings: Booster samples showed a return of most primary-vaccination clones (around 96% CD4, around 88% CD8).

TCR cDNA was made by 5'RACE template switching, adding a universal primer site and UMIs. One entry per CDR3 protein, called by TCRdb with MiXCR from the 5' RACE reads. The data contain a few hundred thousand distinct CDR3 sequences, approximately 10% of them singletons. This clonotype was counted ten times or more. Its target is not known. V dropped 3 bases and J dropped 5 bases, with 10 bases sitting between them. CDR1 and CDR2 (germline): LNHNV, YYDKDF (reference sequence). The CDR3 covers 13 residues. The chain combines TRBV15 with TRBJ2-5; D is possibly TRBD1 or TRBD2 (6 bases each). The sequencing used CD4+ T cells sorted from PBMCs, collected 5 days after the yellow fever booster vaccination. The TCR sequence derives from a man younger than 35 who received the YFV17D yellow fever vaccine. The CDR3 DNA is TGTGCCACCAGCAGTTTAGGGGGGGAGACCCAGTACTTC. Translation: CATSSLGGETQYF.